The 6 T cell receptor beta chains below all came from one sample that was sequenced in a study of CD8+CD57+ T cells in acquired aplastic anemia. TCR beta VDJ and CDR3 profiling used genomic DNA as template. TCRdb itself ran the reads through MiXCR, one entry per CDR3 protein. Of hundreds of thousands of distinct CDR3 sequences listed, roughly 34% are singletons. Patients chosen for sequencing had CD8+CD57+ cells that had expanded, as shown by flow cytometry. Sequencing used sorted CD4+, CD8+, or CD8+CD57+ T cells (not recorded which) from PBMCs. These receptors were taken from a human donor with aplastic anemia.

Only one count was recorded for this clonotype. The J gene is TRBJ1-5, the V gene TRBV7-3, with D possibly matching TRBD1 (5 bases). Germline values: CDR1 SGHTA, CDR2 FQGTGA. Trimming removed 6 bases at V and 7 bases at J, with 13 bases between. This CDR3 is built from 13 residues. Written as DNA, the CDR3 is TGTGCCAGCAGTTTGGACAACCGGCAGCCCCAGCATTTT. Its translation: CASSLDNRQPQHF.

This clonotype was counted at least ten times. This chain joins TRBV20-1 and TRBJ2-7, with unresolved D. Germline V gives CDR1 DFQATT, CDR2 SNEGSKA (reference sequence). The CDR3 spans 14 residues. V was cut by 6 bases and J by 5 bases, with 20 bases left in between. This CDR3 reads CSAKIVRFRNEQYF. The CDR3 DNA sequence: TGCAGTGCCAAGATAGTTCGGTTTCGGAACGAGCAGTACTTC.

The chain is built from TRBV5-1 and TRBJ2-7; 10 nucleotides agree with TRBD1. CDR3 length: 18 residues. The V segment lost 3 bases and the J segment 3 bases; nucleotides outside the gene matches: 15. Germline CDR1 reads SGHRS; CDR2 reads YFSETQ. CDR3 DNA sequence: TGCGCCAGCAGCTCTCGGACAGGGGGTCTCAATTTCGTCTACGAGCAGTACTTC. Its protein is CASSSRTGGLNFVYEQYF.

The gene calls are TRBV5-6 and TRBJ2-6; maybe TRBD2 (6 bases). The CDR3 is made up of 14 amino acids. The V end was cut by 0 bases, the J end by 9 bases, with 10 bases between. Germline values: CDR1 SGHDT, CDR2 YYEEEE. CDR3 in DNA: TGTGCCAGCAGCTTGGGGGACTGGGGCAACGTCCTGACTTTC. Its protein is CASSLGDWGNVLTF.

The chain couples TRBV29-1 to TRBJ1-5; 7 bases are shared with TRBD1. The CDR3 totals 13 residues. Trimming cost V 6 bases and J 5 bases; bases outside gene matches: 7. From germline, CDR1 is SQVTM and CDR2 ANQGSEA. In nucleotides, the CDR3 is TGCAGCGTGACAGGGAATTCCGATCAGCCCCAGCATTTT. Translating it yields CSVTGNSDQPQHF.

This clonotype appeared many times. The genes are TRBV19 and TRBJ2-2; the D is unclear. Germline-derived CDR1 and CDR2 are LNHDA and SQIVND (reference sequence). This CDR3 comprises 15 residues. Between the trimmed V and J ends, which lost 0 bases and 2 bases, there was a span of 7 bases. DNA for the CDR3: TGTGCCAGTAGTATAGAGGGCAGCAACACCGGGGAGCTGTTTTTT. It yields the protein CASSIEGSNTGELFF.